A selection of T cell receptor beta chains follows, all from one sample in a study of blood T cells in healthy people across ages. TCRdb fed the 5' RACE reads into MiXCR, producing one record per CDR3 protein. This sample yields roughly 1.5 million distinct CDR3 sequences, of which 40% to 45% are seen a single time; around 4% belongs to the top ten. The material sequenced was blood. The source is a woman between 18 and 30 years old in good health. Both conserved end residues are part of each CDR3. Each record gives: clone size, CDR3 length, V gene, J gene, D gene, CDR3 protein, CDR3 DNA. The D gene is left open where the match is weak. Only part of the rows carry a size: once, few, many, or a class if the clone is expanded.

>NA|12|TRBV6-2/TRBV6-3|TRBJ1-2|NA
CASSKGLYGYTF
TGTGCCAGCAGCAAGGGTCTCTATGGCTACACCTTC
>NA|12|TRBV5-1|TRBJ1-4|NA
CASRLVQEKLFF
TGCGCCAGCCGGCTTGTTCAGGAAAAACTGTTTTTT
>once|16|TRBV4-1|TRBJ1-6|NA
CASSQGVTERYSPLHF
TGCGCCAGCAGCCAAGGTGTCACCGAGAGGTATTCACCCCTCCACTTT
>NA|15|TRBV6-5|TRBJ2-2|NA
CASSYEGANTGELFF
TGTGCCAGCAGTTACGAGGGCGCGAACACCGGGGAGCTGTTTTTT
>NA|14|TRBV3-1|TRBJ1-2|TRBD1
CASSPIDREDGYTF
TGTGCCAGCAGCCCTATCGACAGGGAAGATGGCTACACCTTC
>NA|14|TRBV27|TRBJ1-2|NA
CASSVSGEDYGYTF
TGTGCCAGCAGTGTCTCCGGGGAGGACTATGGCTACACCTTC
>few|15|TRBV7-2|TRBJ1-5|NA
CASSSNPNSNQPQHF
TGTGCCAGCAGCTCCAACCCAAATAGCAATCAGCCCCAGCATTTT
>few|17|TRBV15|TRBJ1-2|NA
CATSSGGIGVTNYGYTF
TGTGCCACCAGCAGCGGCGGCATCGGAGTTACTAACTATGGCTACACCTTC
>NA|13|TRBV20-1|TRBJ2-7|TRBD2
CSARTSRTYEQYF
TGCAGTGCACGGACTAGCCGTACCTACGAGCAGTACTTC
>NA|10|TRBV2|TRBJ2-1|NA
CATSDGLGFF
TGTGCCACCTCGGACGGCCTGGGGTTCTTC
>NA|12|TRBV20-1|TRBJ1-1|NA
CSSRVESNEAFF
TGCAGTTCTAGGGTGGAGAGTAATGAAGCTTTCTTT
>few|15|TRBV28|TRBJ2-1|TRBD2
CASRIPAGGWNEQFF
TGTGCCAGCAGGATACCAGCGGGAGGGTGGAATGAGCAGTTCTTC
>NA|15|TRBV5-1|TRBJ2-3|NA
CASKGVPSRTDTQYF
TGCGCCAGCAAAGGGGTCCCTTCGCGCACAGATACGCAGTATTTT
>NA|16|TRBV28|TRBJ1-6|NA
CASSVGGAHRNSPLHF
TGTGCCAGCAGTGTGGGTGGGGCACACAGGAATTCACCCCTCCACTTT
>NA|15|TRBV30|TRBJ1-4|NA
CAWSKGGLTNEKLFF
TGTGCCTGGAGTAAAGGGGGGCTAACTAATGAAAAACTGTTTTTT
>few|15|TRBV27|TRBJ2-2|NA
CASALAGRDTGELFF
TGTGCCAGCGCCCTTGCGGGACGAGACACCGGGGAGCTGTTTTTT
>NA|14|TRBV6-1|TRBJ2-1|NA
CASSEATTYNEQFF
TGTGCCAGCAGTGAAGCGACAACCTACAATGAGCAGTTCTTC
>NA|16|TRBV20-1|TRBJ1-5|TRBD1
CSAGLPGTGGNQPQHF
TGCAGTGCTGGATTACCTGGGACAGGGGGCAATCAGCCCCAGCATTTT
>NA|12|TRBV20-1|TRBJ2-5|NA
CSAPDNQETQYF
TGCAGTGCCCCGGACAACCAAGAGACCCAGTACTTC